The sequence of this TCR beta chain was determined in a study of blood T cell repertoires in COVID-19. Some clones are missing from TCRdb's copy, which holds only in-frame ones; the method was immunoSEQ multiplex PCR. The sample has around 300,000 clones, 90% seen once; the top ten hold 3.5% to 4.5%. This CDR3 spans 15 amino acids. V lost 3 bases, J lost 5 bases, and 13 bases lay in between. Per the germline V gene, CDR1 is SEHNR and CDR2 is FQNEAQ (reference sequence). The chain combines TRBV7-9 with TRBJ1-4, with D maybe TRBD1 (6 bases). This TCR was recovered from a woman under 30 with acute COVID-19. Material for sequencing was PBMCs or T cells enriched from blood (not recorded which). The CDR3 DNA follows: TGTGCCAGCAGCTTGGCTGGGACACAAAATGAAAAACTGTTTTTT. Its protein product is CASSLAGTQNEKLFF.